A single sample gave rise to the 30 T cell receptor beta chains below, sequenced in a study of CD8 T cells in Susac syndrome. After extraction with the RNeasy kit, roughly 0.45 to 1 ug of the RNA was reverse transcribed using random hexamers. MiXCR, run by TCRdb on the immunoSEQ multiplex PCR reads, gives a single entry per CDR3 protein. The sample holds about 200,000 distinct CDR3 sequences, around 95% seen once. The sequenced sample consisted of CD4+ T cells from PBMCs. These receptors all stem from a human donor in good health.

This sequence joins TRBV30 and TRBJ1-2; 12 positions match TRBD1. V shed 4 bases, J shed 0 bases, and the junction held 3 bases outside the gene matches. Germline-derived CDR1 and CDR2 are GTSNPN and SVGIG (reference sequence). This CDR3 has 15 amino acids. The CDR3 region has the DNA TGTGCCTGGACCCGGGACAGGGGGCCTAACTATGGCTACACCTTC. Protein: CAWTRDRGPNYGYTF.

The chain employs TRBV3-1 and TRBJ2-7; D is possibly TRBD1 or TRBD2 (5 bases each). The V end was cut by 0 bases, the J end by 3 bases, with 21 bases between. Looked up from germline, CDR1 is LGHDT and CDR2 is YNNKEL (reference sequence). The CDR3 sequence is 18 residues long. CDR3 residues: CASSQDRGPGFPHYEQYF. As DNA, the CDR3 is TGTGCCAGCAGCCAAGATAGGGGACCCGGCTTTCCCCACTACGAGCAGTACTTC.

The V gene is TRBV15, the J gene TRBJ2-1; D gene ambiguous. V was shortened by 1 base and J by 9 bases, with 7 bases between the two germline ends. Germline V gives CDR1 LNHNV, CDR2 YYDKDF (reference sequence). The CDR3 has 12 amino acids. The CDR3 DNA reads TGTGCCACCAGCAGAGTAATCACTGAGCAGTTCTTC. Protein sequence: CATSRVITEQFF.

As DNA, the CDR3 is TGCGCCAGCAGCGGGGGGGACACGGCAACTGAAGCTTTCTTT. Its protein is CASSGGDTATEAFF. The chain links TRBV5-1 to TRBJ1-1, with TRBD1 as a possible D gene (6 bases). The CDR3 runs to 14 residues. Trimming took 4 bases from V and 5 from J, leaving 15 bases between them. The V gene's germline CDR1 is SGHRS and CDR2 YFSETQ. Full variable domain (remainder filled in from reference TRBV5-1 and TRBJ1-1): KAGVTQTPRYLIKTRGQQVTLSCSPISGHRSVSWYQQTPGQGLQFLFEYFSETQRNKGNFPGRFSGRQFSNSRSEMNVSTLELGDSALYLCASSGGDTATEAFFGQGTRLTVV.

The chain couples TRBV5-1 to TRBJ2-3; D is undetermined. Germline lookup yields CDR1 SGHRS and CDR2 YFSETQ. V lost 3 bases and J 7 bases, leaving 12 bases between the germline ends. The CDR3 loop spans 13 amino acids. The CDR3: CASSSVTRNTQYF. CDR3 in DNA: TGCGCCAGCAGCTCGGTTACACGGAATACGCAGTATTTT.

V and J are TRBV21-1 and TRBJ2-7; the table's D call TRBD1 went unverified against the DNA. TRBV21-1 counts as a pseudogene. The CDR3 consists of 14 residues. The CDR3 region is CASSNRGVGYEQYV. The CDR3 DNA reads TGTGCCAGCAGCAACAGGGGAGTGGGCTACGAGCAGTACGTC.

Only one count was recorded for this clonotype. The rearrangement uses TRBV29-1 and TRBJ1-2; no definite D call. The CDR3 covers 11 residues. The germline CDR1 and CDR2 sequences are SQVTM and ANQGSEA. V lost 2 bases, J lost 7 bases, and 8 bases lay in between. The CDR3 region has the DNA TGCAGCGTTGAAAAGCCGTCTGGCTACACCTTC. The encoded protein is CSVEKPSGYTF.

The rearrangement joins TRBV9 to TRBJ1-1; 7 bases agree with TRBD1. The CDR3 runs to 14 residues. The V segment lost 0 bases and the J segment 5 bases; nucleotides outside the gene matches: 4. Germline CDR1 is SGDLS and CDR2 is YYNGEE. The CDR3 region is CASSVAPGGTEAFF. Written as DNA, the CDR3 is TGTGCCAGCAGCGTAGCCCCAGGGGGAACTGAAGCTTTCTTT.

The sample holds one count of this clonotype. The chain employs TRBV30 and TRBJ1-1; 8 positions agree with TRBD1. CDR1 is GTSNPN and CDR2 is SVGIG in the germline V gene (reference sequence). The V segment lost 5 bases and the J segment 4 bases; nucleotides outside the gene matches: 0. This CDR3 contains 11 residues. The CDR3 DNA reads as TGTGCCTGGGACAGGGGCACTGAAGCTTTCTTT. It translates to CAWDRGTEAFF.

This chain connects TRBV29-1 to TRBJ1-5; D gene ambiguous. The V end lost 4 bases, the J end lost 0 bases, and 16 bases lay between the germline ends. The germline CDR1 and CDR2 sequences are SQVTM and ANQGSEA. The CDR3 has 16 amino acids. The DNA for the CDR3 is TGCAGCGTTGTATGGGAGCAGAACCATAGCAATCAGCCCCAGCATTTT. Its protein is CSVVWEQNHSNQPQHF.

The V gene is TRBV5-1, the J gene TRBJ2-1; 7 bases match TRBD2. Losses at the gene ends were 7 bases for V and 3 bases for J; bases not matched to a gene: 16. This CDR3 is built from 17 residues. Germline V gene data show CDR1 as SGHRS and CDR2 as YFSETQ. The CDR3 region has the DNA TGCGCCAGCTGCCTCGAATATCCGGGGGAGGGCTACAATGAGCAGTTCTTC. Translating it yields CASCLEYPGEGYNEQFF.

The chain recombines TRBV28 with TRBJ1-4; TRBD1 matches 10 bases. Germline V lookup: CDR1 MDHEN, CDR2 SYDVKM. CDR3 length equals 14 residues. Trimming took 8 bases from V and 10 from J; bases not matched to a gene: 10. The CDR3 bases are TGTGCCAGCGGGCGACAGGGGGCTGAGAGAAAACTGTTTTTT. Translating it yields CASGRQGAERKLFF.

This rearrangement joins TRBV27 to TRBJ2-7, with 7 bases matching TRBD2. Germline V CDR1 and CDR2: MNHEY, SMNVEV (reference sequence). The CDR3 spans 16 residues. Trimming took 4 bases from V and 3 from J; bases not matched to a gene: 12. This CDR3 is CASSSRSQRGFYEQYV. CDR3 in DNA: TGTGCCAGCAGTTCAAGGTCCCAGCGGGGTTTCTACGAGCAGTACGTC.

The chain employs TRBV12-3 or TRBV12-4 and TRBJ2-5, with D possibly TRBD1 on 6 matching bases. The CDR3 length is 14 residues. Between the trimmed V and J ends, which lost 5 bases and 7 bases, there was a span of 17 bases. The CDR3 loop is CASSPSTGVRTQYF. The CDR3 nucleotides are TGTGCCAGCAGTCCCTCGACAGGAGTTAGGACCCAGTACTTC.

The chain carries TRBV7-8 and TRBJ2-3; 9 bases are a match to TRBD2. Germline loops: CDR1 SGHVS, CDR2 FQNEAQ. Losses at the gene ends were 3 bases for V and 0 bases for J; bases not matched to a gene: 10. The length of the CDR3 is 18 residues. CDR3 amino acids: CASSLIRGGRASTDTQYF. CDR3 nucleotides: TGTGCCAGCAGCTTGATTCGGGGCGGGAGGGCCAGCACAGATACGCAGTATTTT.

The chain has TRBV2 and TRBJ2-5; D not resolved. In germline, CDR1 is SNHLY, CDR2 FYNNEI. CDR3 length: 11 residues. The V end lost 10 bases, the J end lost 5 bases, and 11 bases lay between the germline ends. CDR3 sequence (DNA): TGTGCCATCCAGAACGCGGAGACCCAGTACTTC. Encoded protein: CAIQNAETQYF. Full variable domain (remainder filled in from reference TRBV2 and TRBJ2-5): EPEVTQTPSHQVTQMGQEVILRCVPISNHLYFYWYRQILGQKVEFLVSFYNNEISEKSEIFDDQFSVERPDGSNFTLKIRSTKLEDSAMYFCAIQNAETQYFGPGTRLLVL.

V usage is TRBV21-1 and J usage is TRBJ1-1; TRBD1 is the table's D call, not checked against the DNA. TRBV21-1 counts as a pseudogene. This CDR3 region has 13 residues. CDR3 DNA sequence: TGTGCCGGGGGGCCCCTGAAGAACACTGAAGCTTTCTTT. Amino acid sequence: CAGGPLKNTEAFF.

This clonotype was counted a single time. CDR3 sequence: CASVPGLAGEQFF. CDR3 sequence (DNA): TGTGCCAGCGTGCCGGGACTAGCGGGAGAGCAGTTCTTC. J is TRBJ2-1 and V is TRBV5-4; 13 bases are shared with TRBD2. This CDR3 spans 13 amino acids. V was pared by 7 bases and J by 10 bases, with 5 bases of the junction left unmatched. Germline CDR1 and CDR2: SGHNT and YYREEE (reference sequence). Full variable domain (missing parts from reference TRBV5-4 and TRBJ2-1): ETGVTQSPTHLIKTRGQQVTLRCSSQSGHNTVSWYQQALGQGPQFIFQYYREEENGRGNFPPRFSGLQFPNYSSELNVNALELDDSALYLCASVPGLAGEQFFGPGTRLTVL.

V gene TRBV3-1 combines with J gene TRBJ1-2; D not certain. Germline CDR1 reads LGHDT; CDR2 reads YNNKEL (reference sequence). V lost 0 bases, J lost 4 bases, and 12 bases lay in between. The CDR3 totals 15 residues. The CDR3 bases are TGTGCCAGCAGCCAAGATCTAACACGGGCCTATGGCTACACCTTC. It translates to CASSQDLTRAYGYTF.

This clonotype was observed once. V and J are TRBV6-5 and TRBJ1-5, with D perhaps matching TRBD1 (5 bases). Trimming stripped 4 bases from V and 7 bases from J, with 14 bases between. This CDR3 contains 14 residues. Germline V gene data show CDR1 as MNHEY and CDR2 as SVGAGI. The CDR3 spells CASSSDRREQPQHF. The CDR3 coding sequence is TGTGCCAGCAGTTCCGACAGACGCGAACAGCCCCAGCATTTT.

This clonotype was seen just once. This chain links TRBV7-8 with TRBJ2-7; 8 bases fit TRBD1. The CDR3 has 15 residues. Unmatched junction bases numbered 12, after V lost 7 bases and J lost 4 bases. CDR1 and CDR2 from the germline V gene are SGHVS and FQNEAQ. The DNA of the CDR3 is TGTGCCAGCAACCTCCCGTACAGGGGGAAGTACGAGCAGTACTTC. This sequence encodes CASNLPYRGKYEQYF. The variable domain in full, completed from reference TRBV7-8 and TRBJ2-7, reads GAGVSQSPRYKVAKRGQDVALRCDPISGHVSLFWYQQALGQGPEFLTYFQNEAQLDKSGLPSDRFFAERPEGSVSTLKIQRTQQEDSAVYLCASNLPYRGKYEQYFGPGTRLTVT.

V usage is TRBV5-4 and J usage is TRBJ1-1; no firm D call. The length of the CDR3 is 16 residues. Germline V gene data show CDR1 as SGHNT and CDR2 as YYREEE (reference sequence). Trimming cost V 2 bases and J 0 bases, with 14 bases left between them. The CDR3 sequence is CASSLGYSSMNTEAFF. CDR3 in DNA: TGTGCCAGCAGCTTAGGCTACAGCTCGATGAACACTGAAGCTTTCTTT.

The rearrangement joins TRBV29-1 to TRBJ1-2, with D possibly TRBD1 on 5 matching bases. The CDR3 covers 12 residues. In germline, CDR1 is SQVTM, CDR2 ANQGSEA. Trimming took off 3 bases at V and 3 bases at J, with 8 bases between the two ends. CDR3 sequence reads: CSVEKGDYGYTF. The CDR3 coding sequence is TGCAGCGTTGAGAAAGGGGACTATGGCTACACCTTC.

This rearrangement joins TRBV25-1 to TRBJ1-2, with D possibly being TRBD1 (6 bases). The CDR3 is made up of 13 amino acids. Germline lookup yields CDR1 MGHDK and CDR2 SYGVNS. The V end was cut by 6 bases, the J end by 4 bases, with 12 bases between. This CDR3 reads CASSRGGGYGYTF. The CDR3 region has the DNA TGTGCCAGCAGCAGGGGTGGAGGCTATGGCTACACCTTC.

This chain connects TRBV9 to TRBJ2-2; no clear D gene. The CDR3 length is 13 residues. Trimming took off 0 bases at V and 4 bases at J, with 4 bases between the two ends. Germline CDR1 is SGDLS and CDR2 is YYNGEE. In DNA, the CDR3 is TGTGCCAGCAGCGTAGGCCCCACCGGGGAGCTGTTTTTT. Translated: CASSVGPTGELFF.

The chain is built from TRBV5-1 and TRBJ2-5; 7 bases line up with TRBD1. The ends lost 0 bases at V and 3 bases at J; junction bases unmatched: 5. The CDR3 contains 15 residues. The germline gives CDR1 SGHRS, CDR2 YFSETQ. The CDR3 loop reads CASSLGVGTEETQYF. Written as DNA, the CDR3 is TGCGCCAGCAGCTTGGGCGTAGGGACAGAAGAGACCCAGTACTTC.

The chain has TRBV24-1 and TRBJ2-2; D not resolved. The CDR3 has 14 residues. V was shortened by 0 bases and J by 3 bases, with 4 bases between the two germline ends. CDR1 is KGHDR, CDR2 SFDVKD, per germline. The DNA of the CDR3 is TGTGCCACCAGTGATTTGGGGGACACCGGGGAGCTGTTTTTT. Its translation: CATSDLGDTGELFF.

DNA of the CDR3: TGTGCCAGCAGGAAGGGGGCAGGCAAAAACATTCAGTACTTC. Its protein is CASRKGAGKNIQYF. The chain uses TRBV12-3 or TRBV12-4 and TRBJ2-4; 7 bases line up with TRBD1. The CDR3 loop spans 14 amino acids. The ends lost 6 bases at V and 3 bases at J; junction bases unmatched: 5.

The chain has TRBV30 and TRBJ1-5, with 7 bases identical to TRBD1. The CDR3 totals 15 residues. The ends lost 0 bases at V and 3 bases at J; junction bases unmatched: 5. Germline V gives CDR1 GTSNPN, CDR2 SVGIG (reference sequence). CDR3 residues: CAWSVRGQSNQPQHF. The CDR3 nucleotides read TGTGCCTGGAGTGTACGGGGACAGTCCAATCAGCCCCAGCATTTT. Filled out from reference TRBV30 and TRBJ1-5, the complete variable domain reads SQTIHQWPATLVQPVGSPLSLECTVEGTSNPNLYWYRQAAGRGLQLLFYSVGIGQISSEVPQNLSASRPQDRQFILSSKKLLLSDSGFYLCAWSVRGQSNQPQHFGDGTRLSIL.

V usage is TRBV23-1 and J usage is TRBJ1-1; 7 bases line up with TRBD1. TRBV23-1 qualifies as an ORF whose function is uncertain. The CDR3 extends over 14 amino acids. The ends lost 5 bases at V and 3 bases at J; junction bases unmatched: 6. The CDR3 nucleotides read TGCGCCAGCAGTAATACAGGGGACGACACTGAAGCTTTCTTT. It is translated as CASSNTGDDTEAFF.